This entry lists 24 T cell receptor beta chains sequenced from one sample in a study of memory CD8 T cells in hepatitis C reinfection. Measured with immunoSEQ multiplex PCR; TCRdb has only the in-frame clones, and not every one. The profile shows about 50,000 clones, 85% to 90% of them singletons. Time point: late/post reinfection, 12 to 24 weeks after detection. The sorted cells went straight to TCR sequencing with no prior in vitro expansion. The source material was naive CD8+ T cells sorted from blood. The receptors were gathered from a man between 18 and 29 years old with hepatitis C virus infection.

A single count supports this clone. The chain couples TRBV19 to TRBJ2-1; 10 positions agree with TRBD2. Germline V gene sequence: CDR1 LNHDA, CDR2 SQIVND (reference sequence). V lost 5 bases to trimming and J lost 2 bases; unmatched junction nucleotides: 3. The CDR3 consists of 15 residues. CDR3 nucleotide sequence: TGTGCCAGTAGTTTCGGACTAGCGGCCTACAATGAGCAGTTCTTC. This encodes CASSFGLAAYNEQFF.

The chain combines TRBV29-1 with TRBJ2-7; a weak D match, TRBD1 (6 bases). This CDR3 spans 13 amino acids. Germline V CDR1 and CDR2: SQVTM, ANQGSEA. V lost 3 bases and J 2 bases, leaving 11 bases between the germline ends. This CDR3 is CSVEISGAYEQYF. CDR3 DNA sequence: TGCAGCGTTGAGATCTCAGGGGCCTACGAGCAGTACTTC.

The V and J genes are TRBV19 and TRBJ1-2, with D possibly matching TRBD1 (5 bases). Trimming stripped 3 bases from V and 4 bases from J, with 9 bases between. The CDR3 runs to 13 residues. Germline values: CDR1 LNHDA, CDR2 SQIVND (reference sequence). The CDR3 coding sequence is TGTGCCAGTAGTATGGGGCCGATCTATGGCTACACCTTC. This gives the protein CASSMGPIYGYTF.

The genes are TRBV4-2 and TRBJ2-1, with 8 bases lining up with TRBD1. Trimming removed 7 bases from V and 6 bases from J; junction bases left unmatched: 11. CDR1 is LGHNA, CDR2 YNFKEQ, per germline. The CDR3 covers 15 residues. The CDR3 nucleotides are TGTGCCAGCACCAAAGGACAGGGCCGACCCAATGAGCAGTTCTTC. This sequence encodes CASTKGQGRPNEQFF.

The chain couples TRBV5-1 to TRBJ2-5; TRBD2 matches at 14 bases. The ends lost 4 bases at V and 4 bases at J; junction bases unmatched: 9. This CDR3 has 17 amino acids. Germline V gene sequence: CDR1 SGHRS, CDR2 YFSETQ. The CDR3 reads CASSPRLGTSGGETQYF. The CDR3, as DNA: TGCGCCAGCAGCCCACGGTTGGGGACTAGCGGGGGAGAGACCCAGTACTTC.

V and J are TRBV5-6 and TRBJ2-7, with 10 bases aligning to TRBD1. V dropped 3 bases and J dropped 2; count of bases not matched to a gene: 2. The CDR3 loop spans 14 amino acids. Germline V CDR1 and CDR2: SGHDT, YYEEEE. CDR3 nucleotides: TGTGCCAGCAGCTCGGGACAGGGGACCTACGAGCAGTACGTC. It encodes CASSSGQGTYEQYV.

This clone was recorded once. This rearrangement joins TRBV9 to TRBJ2-3; D possibly corresponds to TRBD2 (6 bases). Trimming removed 0 bases at V and 2 bases at J, with 13 bases between. The CDR3 consists of 16 residues. Germline assignment: CDR1 SGDLS and CDR2 YYNGEE. The CDR3 is CASSVAGGGYTDTQYF. The DNA of the CDR3 is TGTGCCAGCAGCGTAGCCGGGGGTGGGTACACAGATACGCAGTATTTT.

The rearrangement joins TRBV28 to TRBJ2-7; the match to TRBD1 covers 10 bases. The CDR3 is 15 residues long. Germline V gives CDR1 MDHEN, CDR2 SYDVKM. J lost 7 bases, V lost 5 bases, and 11 bases had no gene match. Here the CDR3 reads CASSPPGTGVLEQYF. The CDR3 DNA follows: TGTGCCAGCAGTCCCCCCGGGACAGGGGTGCTTGAGCAGTACTTC.

The V gene is TRBV5-1, the J gene TRBJ2-5; no clear D. The CDR3 has 11 amino acids. In germline, CDR1 is SGHRS, CDR2 YFSETQ. Trimming pared 4 bases from V and 7 bases from J, leaving 8 bases between. The CDR3 DNA is TGCGCCAGCAGCCATCAGGTGACCCAGTACTTC. Protein sequence: CASSHQVTQYF.

The rearrangement links TRBV14 to TRBJ2-7; TRBD2 matches at 14 bases. Germline V gene lookup returns CDR1 SGHDN and CDR2 FVKESK. This CDR3 comprises 16 residues. With 4 bases clipped from V and 3 bases from J, the junction kept 5 bases outside the gene matches. This CDR3 is CASSRKGLAGVYEQYF. The CDR3 DNA reads TGTGCCAGCAGCCGAAAGGGACTAGCGGGGGTCTACGAGCAGTACTTC.

J is TRBJ2-2 and V is TRBV19; TRBD2 matches 7 bases. Per the germline V gene, CDR1 is LNHDA and CDR2 is SQIVND (reference sequence). This CDR3 region has 12 residues. The trim removed 8 bases at V and 7 bases at J, leaving 4 bases unmatched. The DNA for the CDR3 is TGTGCCAGTTTTGGGGGGGACGGGGAGCTGTTTTTT. This translates into CASFGGDGELFF.

V gene TRBV7-9 combines with J gene TRBJ2-3; a weak D match, TRBD2 (5 bases). The germline V gene has CDR1 SEHNR and CDR2 FQNEAQ (reference sequence). CDR3 length equals 17 residues. V was pared by 4 bases and J by 5 bases, with 22 bases between. Written as DNA, the CDR3 is TGTGCCAGCAGCTCAACTATCATACGGAGGCACGTAGATACGCAGTATTTT. Its protein is CASSSTIIRRHVDTQYF. Based on the CDR3 plus reference TRBV7-9 and TRBJ2-3, the full variable domain is DTGVSQNPRHKITKRGQNVTFRCDPISEHNRLYWYRQTLGQGPEFLTYFQNEAQLEKSRLLSDRFSAERPKGSFSTLEIQRTEQGDSAMYLCASSSTIIRRHVDTQYFGPGTRLTVL.

Written as DNA, the CDR3 is TGTGCCAGCAGCACCCTACTAGCGGGGGGTGGCGAGACCCAGTACTTC. Protein sequence: CASSTLLAGGGETQYF. This sequence joins TRBV7-8 and TRBJ2-5, with TRBD2 matching 12 bases. The V gene's germline CDR1 is SGHVS and CDR2 FQNEAQ. Losses at the gene ends were 5 bases for V and 5 bases for J; bases not matched to a gene: 9. The CDR3 spans 16 residues.

The rearrangement links TRBV28 to TRBJ2-7, with 11 bases identical to TRBD2. This CDR3 is built from 13 residues. Per germline, CDR1 MDHEN and CDR2 SYDVKM. V shed 8 bases and J 2 bases; nucleotides not matched to a gene: 2. CDR3 region: CASSTSGTYEQYF. The CDR3 coding sequence is TGTGCCAGCTCGACTAGCGGGACCTACGAGCAGTACTTC.

This clone was seen once. This chain uses TRBV28 with TRBJ2-1, with 8 nucleotides matching TRBD1. CDR1 MDHEN and CDR2 SYDVKM come from the germline V gene. V lost 7 bases to trimming and J lost 8 bases; unmatched junction nucleotides: 7. This CDR3 comprises 13 residues. The CDR3 region is CASITDRDYEQFF. Here the CDR3 DNA reads TGTGCCAGCATAACGGACAGGGACTATGAGCAGTTCTTC.

The V call is TRBV10-3, the J call TRBJ2-1; tentatively, D is TRBD2 (6 bases). The germline gives CDR1 ENHRY, CDR2 SYGVKD. Deletions cut 0 bases from V and 0 bases from J, with 9 bases between. This CDR3 region has 16 residues. The CDR3 spells CAISESAGSSYNEQFF. CDR3 nucleotide sequence: TGTGCCATCAGTGAGTCGGCGGGAAGCTCCTACAATGAGCAGTTCTTC.

The chain combines TRBV7-8 with TRBJ2-5; 11 positions match TRBD1. Germline trimming cut 5 bases from V and 4 bases from J; bases unmatched to any gene: 9. The V gene's germline CDR1 is SGHVS and CDR2 FQNEAQ. The CDR3 covers 16 residues. The CDR3 nucleotides read TGTGCCAGCAGCCCCTGGACAGGGGGCTCGGGAGAGACCCAGTACTTC. Protein product: CASSPWTGGSGETQYF.

This rearrangement joins TRBV19 to TRBJ1-1, with no clear D. V was pared by 5 bases and J by 1 base, with 11 bases between. CDR3 length equals 14 residues. Germline V gene data show CDR1 as LNHDA and CDR2 as SQIVND (reference sequence). CDR3 protein: CASSVGTSNTEAFF. The CDR3 DNA is TGTGCCAGTAGTGTCGGTACCTCGAACACTGAAGCTTTCTTT. Drawing the rest from reference TRBV19 and TRBJ1-1, the complete variable domain is DGGITQSPKYLFRKEGQNVTLSCEQNLNHDAMYWYRQDPGQGLRLIYYSQIVNDFQKGDIAEGYSVSREKKESFPLTVTSAQKNPTAFYLCASSVGTSNTEAFFGQGTRLTVV.

V and J are TRBV28 and TRBJ2-3; 13 bases align to TRBD2. CDR3 length equals 18 residues. The germline CDR1 and CDR2 sequences are MDHEN and SYDVKM. V dropped 1 base and J dropped 4; count of bases not matched to a gene: 8. The CDR3 coding sequence is TGTGCCAGCAGTTTATTATCTCGGACTAGCGGGAGCGCAGATACGCAGTATTTT. It translates to CASSLLSRTSGSADTQYF.

The V gene is TRBV6-1, the J gene TRBJ2-7, with 7 positions matching TRBD2. Germline V lookup: CDR1 MNHNS, CDR2 SASEGT. V gave up 5 bases and J gave up 4 bases; unmatched junction bases: 5. The CDR3 loop spans 13 amino acids. The CDR3 spells CASSSGGSYEQYF. The CDR3 DNA is TGTGCCAGCAGTTCTGGCGGGAGTTACGAGCAGTACTTC.

The chain links TRBV27 to TRBJ2-7; 7 positions match TRBD1. The CDR3 consists of 14 residues. The junction had 6 bases not matched to a gene; V was cut back by 6 bases and J by 1 base. CDR1 is MNHEY, CDR2 SMNVEV, per germline (reference sequence). The CDR3 DNA reads as TGTGCCAGCAGATCCCAGGGACAGTCCTACGAGCAGTACGTC. Its translation: CASRSQGQSYEQYV.

The rearrangement uses TRBV5-1 and TRBJ2-2; D may be TRBD1 (6 bases). V lost 0 bases and J lost 3, with 15 bases in between. The CDR3 has 17 residues. CDR1 SGHRS and CDR2 YFSETQ come from the germline V gene. In nucleotides, the CDR3 is TGCGCCAGCAGCTTGGCCGATCGGACAGCTTACACCGGGGAGCTGTTTTTT. Residues: CASSLADRTAYTGELFF.

The V call is TRBV4-1, the J call TRBJ1-2, with D maybe TRBD1 (5 bases). The CDR3 sequence is 16 residues long. Trimming cost V 1 base and J 4 bases, with 16 bases left between them. Per germline, CDR1 MGHRA and CDR2 YSYEKL. DNA for the CDR3: TGCGCCAGCAGCCAAGTCAGGATCGGGACTGGCTATGGCTACACCTTC. Amino acid sequence: CASSQVRIGTGYGYTF.

This CDR3 reads CASSLPTSGYATDTQYF. The CDR3 DNA is TGTGCCAGCAGCTTACCTACTAGCGGGTACGCTACAGATACGCAGTATTTT. The rearrangement uses TRBV7-9 and TRBJ2-3, with 9 bases aligning to TRBD2. This CDR3 spans 17 amino acids. The germline V gene encodes CDR1 SEHNR and CDR2 FQNEAQ (reference sequence). With 2 bases clipped from V and 3 bases from J, the junction kept 9 bases outside the gene matches.